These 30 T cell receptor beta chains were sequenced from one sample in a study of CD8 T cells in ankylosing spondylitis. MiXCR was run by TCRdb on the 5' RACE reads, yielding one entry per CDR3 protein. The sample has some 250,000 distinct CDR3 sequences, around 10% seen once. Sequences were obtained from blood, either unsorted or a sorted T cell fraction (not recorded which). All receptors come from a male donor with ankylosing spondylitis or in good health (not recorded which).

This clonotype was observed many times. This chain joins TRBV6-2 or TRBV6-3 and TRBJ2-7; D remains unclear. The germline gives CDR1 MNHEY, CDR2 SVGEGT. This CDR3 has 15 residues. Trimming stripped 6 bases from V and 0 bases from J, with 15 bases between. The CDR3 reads CASSRSTASSYEQYF. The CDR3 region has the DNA TGTGCCAGCAGCCGATCGACTGCTAGCTCCTACGAGCAGTACTTC.

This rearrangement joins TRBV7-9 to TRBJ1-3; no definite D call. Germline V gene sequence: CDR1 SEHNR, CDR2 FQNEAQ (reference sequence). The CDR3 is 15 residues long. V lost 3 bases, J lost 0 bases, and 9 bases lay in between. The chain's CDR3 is CASSFMGSSGNTIYF. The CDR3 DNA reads TGTGCCAGCAGCTTCATGGGTAGCTCTGGAAACACCATATATTTT.

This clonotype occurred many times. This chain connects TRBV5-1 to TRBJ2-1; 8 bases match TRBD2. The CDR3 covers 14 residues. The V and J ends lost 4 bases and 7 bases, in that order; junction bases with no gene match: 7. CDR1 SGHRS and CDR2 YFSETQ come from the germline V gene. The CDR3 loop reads CASSPVAGLNEQFF. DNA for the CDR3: TGCGCCAGCAGCCCTGTAGCGGGATTGAATGAGCAGTTCTTC.

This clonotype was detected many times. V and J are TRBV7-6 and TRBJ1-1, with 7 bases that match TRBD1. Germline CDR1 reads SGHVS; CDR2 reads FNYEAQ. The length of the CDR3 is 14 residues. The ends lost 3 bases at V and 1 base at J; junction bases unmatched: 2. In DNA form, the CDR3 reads TGTGCCAGCAGCTTGAGGGGGCCGAACACTGAAGCTTTCTTT. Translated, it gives CASSLRGPNTEAFF.

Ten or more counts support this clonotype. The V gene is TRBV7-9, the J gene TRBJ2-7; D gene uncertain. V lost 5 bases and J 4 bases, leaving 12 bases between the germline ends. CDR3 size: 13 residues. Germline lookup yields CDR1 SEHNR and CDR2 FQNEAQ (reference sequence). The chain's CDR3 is CASSGNMGYEQYF. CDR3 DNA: TGTGCCAGCAGCGGGAATATGGGATACGAGCAGTACTTC.

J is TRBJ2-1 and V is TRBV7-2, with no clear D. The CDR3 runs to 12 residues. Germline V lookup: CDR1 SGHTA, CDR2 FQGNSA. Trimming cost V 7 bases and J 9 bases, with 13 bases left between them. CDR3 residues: CASTLWASEQFF. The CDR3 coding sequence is TGTGCCAGCACCTTGTGGGCAAGTGAGCAGTTCTTC.

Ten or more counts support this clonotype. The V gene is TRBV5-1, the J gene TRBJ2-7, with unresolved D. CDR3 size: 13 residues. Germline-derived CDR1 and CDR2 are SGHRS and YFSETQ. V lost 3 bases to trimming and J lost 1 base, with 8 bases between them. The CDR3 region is CASSSGQSYEQYF. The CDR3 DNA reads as TGCGCCAGCAGCTCAGGTCAGTCCTACGAGCAGTACTTC.

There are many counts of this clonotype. CDR3 residues: CASRAVAGLNEQFF. As DNA, the CDR3 is TGCGCCAGCAGGGCAGTAGCGGGCCTCAATGAGCAGTTCTTC. This chain uses TRBV5-1 with TRBJ2-1; TRBD2 agrees at 7 bases. The CDR3 consists of 14 residues. CDR1 and CDR2 from the germline V gene are SGHRS and YFSETQ. V lost 5 bases, J lost 6 bases, and 8 bases stayed unmatched.

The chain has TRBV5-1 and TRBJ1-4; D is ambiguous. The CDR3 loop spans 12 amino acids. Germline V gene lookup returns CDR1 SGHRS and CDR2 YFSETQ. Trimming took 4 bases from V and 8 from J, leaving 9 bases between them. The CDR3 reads CASSPGNEKLFF. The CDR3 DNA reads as TGCGCCAGCAGCCCTGGGAACGAAAAACTGTTTTTT.

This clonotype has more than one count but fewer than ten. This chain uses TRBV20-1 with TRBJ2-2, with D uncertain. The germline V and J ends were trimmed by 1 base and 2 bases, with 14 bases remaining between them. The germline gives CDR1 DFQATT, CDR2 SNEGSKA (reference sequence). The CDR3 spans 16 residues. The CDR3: CSARASQLTNTGELFF. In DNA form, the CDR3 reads TGCAGTGCTAGAGCGAGTCAGTTAACCAACACCGGGGAGCTGTTTTTT.

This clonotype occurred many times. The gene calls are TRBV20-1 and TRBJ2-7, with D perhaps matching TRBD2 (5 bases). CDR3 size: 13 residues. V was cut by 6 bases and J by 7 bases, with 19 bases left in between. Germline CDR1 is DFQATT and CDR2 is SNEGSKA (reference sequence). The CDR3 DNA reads TGCAGTGCCCCCATTCCGAGCCGGGGAGAGCAGTACTTC. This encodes CSAPIPSRGEQYF.

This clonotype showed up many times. CDR3 in amino acids: CASSQLSYEQYF. The CDR3 nucleotides are TGTGCCAGCAGCCAGCTCTCCTACGAGCAGTACTTC. The chain is built from TRBV3-1 and TRBJ2-7, with D unclear. The CDR3 loop spans 12 amino acids. Germline V gene lookup returns CDR1 LGHDT and CDR2 YNNKEL (reference sequence). Trimming took off 3 bases at V and 0 bases at J, with 3 bases between the two ends.

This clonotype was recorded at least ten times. For the CDR3, the DNA is TGCGCCAGCAGCTCCGAAAGGGCTTCCTCCGCAGGTTACCAGTATTTT. Translated: CASSSERASSAGYQYF. This chain uses TRBV5-1 with TRBJ2-3; no definite D call. Per germline, CDR1 SGHRS and CDR2 YFSETQ. CDR3 length: 16 amino acids. Trimming took 3 bases from V and 12 from J, leaving 26 bases between them.

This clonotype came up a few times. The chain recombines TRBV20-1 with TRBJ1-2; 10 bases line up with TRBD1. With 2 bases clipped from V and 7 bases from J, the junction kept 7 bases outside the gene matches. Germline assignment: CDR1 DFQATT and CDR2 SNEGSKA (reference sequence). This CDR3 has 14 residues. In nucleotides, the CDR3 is TGCAGTGCTAGATTCGGGACAGGGGTCGCTGGCTACACCTTC. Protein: CSARFGTGVAGYTF.

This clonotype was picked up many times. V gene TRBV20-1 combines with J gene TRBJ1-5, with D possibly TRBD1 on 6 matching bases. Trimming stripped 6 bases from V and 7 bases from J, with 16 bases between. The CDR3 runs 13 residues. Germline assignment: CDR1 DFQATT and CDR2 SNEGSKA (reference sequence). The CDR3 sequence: CSATTGFPQPQHF. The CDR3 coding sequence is TGCAGTGCAACTACAGGGTTCCCCCAGCCCCAGCATTTT.

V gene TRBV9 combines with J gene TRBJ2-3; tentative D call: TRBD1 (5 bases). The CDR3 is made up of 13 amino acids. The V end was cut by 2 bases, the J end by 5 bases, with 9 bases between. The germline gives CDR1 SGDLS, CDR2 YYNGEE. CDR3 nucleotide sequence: TGTGCCAGCAGCGTTCTAGGGGTAGATACGCAGTATTTT. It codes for CASSVLGVDTQYF.

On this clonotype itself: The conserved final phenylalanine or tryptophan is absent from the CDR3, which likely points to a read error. The CDR3 region is CASSLARLVQFS. DNA for the CDR3: TGTGCCAGCAGTTTGGCCCGGCTAGTTCAGTTCTCC. The chain is built from TRBV28 and TRBJ2-1, with unresolved D. The CDR3 extends over 12 amino acids. The V and J ends lost 3 bases and 13 bases respectively, with 13 bases between them. Per the germline V gene, CDR1 is MDHEN and CDR2 is SYDVKM.

CDR3 region: CASSLRAQETQYF. The CDR3 DNA reads as TGTGCCAGCAGCTTAAGGGCTCAAGAGACCCAGTACTTC. This rearrangement joins TRBV7-9 to TRBJ2-5; D gene uncertain. V was cut by 2 bases and J by 2 bases, with 6 bases left in between. This CDR3 comprises 13 residues. Germline V lookup: CDR1 SEHNR, CDR2 FQNEAQ (reference sequence).

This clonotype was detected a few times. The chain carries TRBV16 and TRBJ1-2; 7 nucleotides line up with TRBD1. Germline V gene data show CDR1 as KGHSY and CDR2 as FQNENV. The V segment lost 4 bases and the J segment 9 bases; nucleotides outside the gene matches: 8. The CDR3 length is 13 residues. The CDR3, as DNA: TGTGCCAGCAGCCCTAGACAGGGCGGAAGCTACACCTTC. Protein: CASSPRQGGSYTF.

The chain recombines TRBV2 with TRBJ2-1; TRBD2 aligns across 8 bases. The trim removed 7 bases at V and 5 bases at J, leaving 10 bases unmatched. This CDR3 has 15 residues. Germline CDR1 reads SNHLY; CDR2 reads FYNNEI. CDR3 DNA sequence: TGTGCCAGCACTTCGGTAGCGGGAATGAACAATGAGCAGTTCTTC. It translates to CASTSVAGMNNEQFF.

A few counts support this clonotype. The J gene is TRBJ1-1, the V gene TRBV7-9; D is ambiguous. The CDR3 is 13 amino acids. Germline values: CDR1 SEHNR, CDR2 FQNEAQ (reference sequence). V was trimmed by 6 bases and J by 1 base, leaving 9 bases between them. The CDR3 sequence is CASRGPQNTEAFF. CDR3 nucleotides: TGTGCCAGCAGAGGGCCCCAGAACACTGAAGCTTTCTTT.

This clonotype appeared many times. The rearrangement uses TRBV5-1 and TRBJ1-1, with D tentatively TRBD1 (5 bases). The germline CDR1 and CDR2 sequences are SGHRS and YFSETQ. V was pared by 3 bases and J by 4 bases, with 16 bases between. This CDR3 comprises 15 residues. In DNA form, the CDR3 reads TGCGCCAGCAGCTCTCAGGGCCAGGGAAGCACTGAAGCTTTCTTT. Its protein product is CASSSQGQGSTEAFF.

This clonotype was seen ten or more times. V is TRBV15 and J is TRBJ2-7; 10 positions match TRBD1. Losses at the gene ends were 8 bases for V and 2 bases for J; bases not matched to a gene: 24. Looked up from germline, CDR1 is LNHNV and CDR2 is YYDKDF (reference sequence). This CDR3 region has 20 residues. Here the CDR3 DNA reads TGTGCCACCTACCAGCCCTTACCCAGGACAGGGGGAAGAAACCCCTACGAGCAGTACTTC. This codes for CATYQPLPRTGGRNPYEQYF.

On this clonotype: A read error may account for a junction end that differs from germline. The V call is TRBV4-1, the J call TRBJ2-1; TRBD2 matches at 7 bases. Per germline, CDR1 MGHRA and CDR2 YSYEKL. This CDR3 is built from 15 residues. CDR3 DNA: TGCGCCAGCAGCCTCCCGGGACTATCCTACAATGAGCAGCTCTTC. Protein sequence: CASSLPGLSYNEQLF.

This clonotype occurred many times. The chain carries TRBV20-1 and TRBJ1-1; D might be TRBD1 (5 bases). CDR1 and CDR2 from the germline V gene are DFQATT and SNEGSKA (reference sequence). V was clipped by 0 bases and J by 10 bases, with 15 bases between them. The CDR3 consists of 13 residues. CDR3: CSARDRSGAAAFF. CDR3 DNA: TGCAGTGCTAGAGATAGGAGCGGGGCCGCAGCTTTCTTT.

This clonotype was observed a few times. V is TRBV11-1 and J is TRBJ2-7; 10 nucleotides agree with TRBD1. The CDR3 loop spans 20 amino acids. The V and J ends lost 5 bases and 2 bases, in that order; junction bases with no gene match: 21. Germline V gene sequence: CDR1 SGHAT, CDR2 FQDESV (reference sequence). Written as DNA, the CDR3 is TGTGCCAGCAGCCAAAATGGACAGGGGGATCGCGGGAGGTATACCTACGAGCAGTACTTC. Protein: CASSQNGQGDRGRYTYEQYF.

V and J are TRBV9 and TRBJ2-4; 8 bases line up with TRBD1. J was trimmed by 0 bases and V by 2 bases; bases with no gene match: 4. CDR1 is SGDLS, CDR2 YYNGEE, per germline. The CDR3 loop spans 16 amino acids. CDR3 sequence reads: CASSVGQGLAKNIQYF. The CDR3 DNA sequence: TGTGCCAGCAGCGTCGGACAGGGATTAGCCAAAAACATTCAGTACTTC.

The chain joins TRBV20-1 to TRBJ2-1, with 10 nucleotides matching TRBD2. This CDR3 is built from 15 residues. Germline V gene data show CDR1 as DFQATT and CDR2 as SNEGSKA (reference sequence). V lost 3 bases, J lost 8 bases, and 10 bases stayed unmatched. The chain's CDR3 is CSARGSGGTGDEQFF. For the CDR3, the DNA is TGCAGTGCTAGGGGTAGCGGGGGGACCGGGGATGAGCAGTTCTTC.

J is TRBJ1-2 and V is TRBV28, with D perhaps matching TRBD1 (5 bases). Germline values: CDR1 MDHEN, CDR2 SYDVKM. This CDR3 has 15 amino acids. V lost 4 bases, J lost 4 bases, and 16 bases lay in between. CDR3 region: CASSSSSWGPYGYTF. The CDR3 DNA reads TGTGCCAGCAGTTCCTCGTCGTGGGGACCCTATGGCTACACCTTC.

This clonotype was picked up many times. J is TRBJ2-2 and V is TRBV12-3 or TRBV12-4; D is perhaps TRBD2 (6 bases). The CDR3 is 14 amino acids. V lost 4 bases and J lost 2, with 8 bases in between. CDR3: CASSYGSNTGELFF. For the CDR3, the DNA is TGTGCCAGCAGTTACGGGAGCAACACCGGGGAGCTGTTTTTT.